A single TCR beta chain is shown here with its context. Its antigen is still unknown. The data are from a study of Graves' ophthalmopathy and Graves' hyperthyroidism. The study, taken as a whole, reports: For predicting ophthalmopathy progression, the model had about 71% sensitivity and nearly 75% specificity.

Beta-chain TCR CDR3 regions were amplified from RNA transcripts. An initial RT-PCR round employing HTBI primers preceded a second-round multiplex PCR. TCRdb re-derived calls from the multiplex PCR reads in MiXCR, one entry per CDR3 protein. The profile shows a few hundred thousand distinct CDR3 sequences, about 35% of them singletons. V lost 0 bases to trimming and J lost 7 bases, with 9 bases between them. Germline CDR1 is LGHDT and CDR2 is YNNKEL (reference sequence). The CDR3 is made up of 13 amino acids. The sample comprised peripheral blood or thyroid tissue (not recorded which). The rearrangement joins TRBV3-1 to TRBJ1-1, with no clear D. This TCR was sampled from an adult man with Graves' hyperthyroidism. CDR3 in DNA: TGTGCCAGCAGCCAAGATTGGACCGGTGAAGCTTTCTTT. The encoded protein is CASSQDWTGEAFF.